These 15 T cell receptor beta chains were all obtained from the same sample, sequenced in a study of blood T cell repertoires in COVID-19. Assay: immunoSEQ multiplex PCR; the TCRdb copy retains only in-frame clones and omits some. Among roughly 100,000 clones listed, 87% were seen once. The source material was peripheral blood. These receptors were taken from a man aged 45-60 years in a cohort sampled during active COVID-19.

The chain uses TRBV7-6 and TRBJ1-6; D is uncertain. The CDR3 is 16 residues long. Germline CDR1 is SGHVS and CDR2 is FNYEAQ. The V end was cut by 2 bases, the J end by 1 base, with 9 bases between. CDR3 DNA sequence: TGTGCCAGCAGCTTAACCTCGCGGTCCTATAATTCACCCCTCCACTTT. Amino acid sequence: CASSLTSRSYNSPLHF.

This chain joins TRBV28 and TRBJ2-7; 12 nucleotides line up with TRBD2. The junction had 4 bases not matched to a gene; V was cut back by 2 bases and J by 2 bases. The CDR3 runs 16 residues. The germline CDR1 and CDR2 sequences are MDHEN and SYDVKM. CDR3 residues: CASSLGASGGAYEQYV. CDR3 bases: TGTGCCAGCAGTTTAGGGGCTAGCGGGGGGGCCTACGAGCAGTACGTC.

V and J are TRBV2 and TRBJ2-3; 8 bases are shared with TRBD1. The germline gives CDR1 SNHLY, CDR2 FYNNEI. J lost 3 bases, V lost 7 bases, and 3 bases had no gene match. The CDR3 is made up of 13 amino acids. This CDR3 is CASTQGATDTQYF. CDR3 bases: TGTGCCAGCACCCAGGGGGCTACAGATACGCAGTATTTT.

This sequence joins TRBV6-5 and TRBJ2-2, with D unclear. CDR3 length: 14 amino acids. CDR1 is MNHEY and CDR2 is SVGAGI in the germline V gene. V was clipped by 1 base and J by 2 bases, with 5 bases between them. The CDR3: CASSYYHNTGELFF. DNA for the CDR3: TGTGCCAGCAGTTACTATCATAACACCGGGGAGCTGTTTTTT.

CDR3 DNA: TGTGCCAGCAGGTTACAGGGGGCGCAAACCGGGGAGCTGTTTTTT. It encodes CASRLQGAQTGELFF. This chain uses TRBV7-8 with TRBJ2-2; TRBD1 matches 9 bases. CDR3 size: 15 residues. Germline-derived CDR1 and CDR2 are SGHVS and FQNEAQ. J gave up 5 bases and V 6 bases, and 7 bases lay outside the gene matches.

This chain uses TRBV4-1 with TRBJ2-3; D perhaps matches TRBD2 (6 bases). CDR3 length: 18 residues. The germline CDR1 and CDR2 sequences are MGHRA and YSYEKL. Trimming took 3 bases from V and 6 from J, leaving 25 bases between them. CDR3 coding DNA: TGCGCCAGCAGCCACGCGGCTCATATGCGGGGATCACAGGATACGCAGTATTTT. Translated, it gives CASSHAAHMRGSQDTQYF.

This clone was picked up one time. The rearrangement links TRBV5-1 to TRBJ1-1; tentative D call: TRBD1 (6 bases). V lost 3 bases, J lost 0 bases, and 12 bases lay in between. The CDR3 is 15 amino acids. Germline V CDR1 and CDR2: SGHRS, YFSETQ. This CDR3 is CASSSPTGLNTEAFF. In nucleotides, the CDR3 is TGCGCCAGCAGCTCGCCGACAGGACTGAACACTGAAGCTTTCTTT.

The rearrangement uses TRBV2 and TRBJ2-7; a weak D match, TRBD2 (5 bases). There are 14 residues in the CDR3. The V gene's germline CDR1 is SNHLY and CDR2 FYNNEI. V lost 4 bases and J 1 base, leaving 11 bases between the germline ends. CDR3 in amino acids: CASSVSGSSYEQYV. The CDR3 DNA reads TGTGCCAGCAGTGTATCGGGAAGTTCCTACGAGCAGTACGTC.

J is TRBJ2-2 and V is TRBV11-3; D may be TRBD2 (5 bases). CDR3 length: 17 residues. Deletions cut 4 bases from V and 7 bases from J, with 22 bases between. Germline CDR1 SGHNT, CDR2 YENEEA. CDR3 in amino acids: CASSSLDSLLEGGELFF. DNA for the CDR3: TGTGCCAGCAGCTCCCTCGACTCCCTTCTCGAGGGCGGGGAGCTGTTTTTT.

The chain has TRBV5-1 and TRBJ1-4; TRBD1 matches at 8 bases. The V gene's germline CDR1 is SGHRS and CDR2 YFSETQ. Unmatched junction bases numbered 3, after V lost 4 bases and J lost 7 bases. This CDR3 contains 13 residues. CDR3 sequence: CASSLGTGEKLFF. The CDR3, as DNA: TGCGCCAGCAGCCTAGGGACAGGTGAAAAACTGTTTTTT.

The CDR3, as DNA: TGCAGCGTTGAAGACCCAACAGGGTCGGAGGGCTACACCTTC. It codes for CSVEDPTGSEGYTF. This chain joins TRBV29-1 and TRBJ1-2; possibly TRBD1 for D (6 bases). V was shortened by 0 bases and J by 8 bases, with 16 bases between the two germline ends. Germline-derived CDR1 and CDR2 are SQVTM and ANQGSEA. The CDR3 contains 14 residues.

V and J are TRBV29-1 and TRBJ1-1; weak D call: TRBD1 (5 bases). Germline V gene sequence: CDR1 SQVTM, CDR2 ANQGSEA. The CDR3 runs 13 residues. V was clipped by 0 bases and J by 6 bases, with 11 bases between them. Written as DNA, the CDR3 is TGCAGCGTTGAAGACAGGGTATTAGCTGAAGCTTTCTTT. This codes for CSVEDRVLAEAFF. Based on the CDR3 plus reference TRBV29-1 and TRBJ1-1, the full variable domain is SAVISQKPSRDICQRGTSLTIQCQVDSQVTMMFWYRQQPGQSLTLIATANQGSEATYESGFVIDKFPISRPNLTFSTLTVSNMSPEDSSIYLCSVEDRVLAEAFFGQGTRLTVV.

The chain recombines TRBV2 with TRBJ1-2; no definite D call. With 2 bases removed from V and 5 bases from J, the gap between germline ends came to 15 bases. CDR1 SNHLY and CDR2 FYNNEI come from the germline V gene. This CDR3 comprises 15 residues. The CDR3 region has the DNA TGTGCCAGCAGTGAAAGACGGGGATTTCGTTATGGCTACACCTTC. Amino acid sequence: CASSERRGFRYGYTF.

The CDR3 here is CASRLLREGHEQYV. The CDR3 region has the DNA TGTGCCAGCAGGCTACTACGGGAAGGCCACGAGCAGTACGTC. This chain joins TRBV2 and TRBJ2-7; a possible D gene is TRBD2 (5 bases). Germline-derived CDR1 and CDR2 are SNHLY and FYNNEI. V lost 6 bases, J lost 5 bases, and 17 bases lay in between. The CDR3 loop spans 14 amino acids.

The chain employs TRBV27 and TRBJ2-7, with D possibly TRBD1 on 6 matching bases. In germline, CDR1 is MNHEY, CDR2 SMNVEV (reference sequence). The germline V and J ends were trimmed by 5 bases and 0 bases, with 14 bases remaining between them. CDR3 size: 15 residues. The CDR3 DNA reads TGTGCCAGCAGTGTTTCGGGACAACCCTCCTACGAGCAGTACTTC. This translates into CASSVSGQPSYEQYF.